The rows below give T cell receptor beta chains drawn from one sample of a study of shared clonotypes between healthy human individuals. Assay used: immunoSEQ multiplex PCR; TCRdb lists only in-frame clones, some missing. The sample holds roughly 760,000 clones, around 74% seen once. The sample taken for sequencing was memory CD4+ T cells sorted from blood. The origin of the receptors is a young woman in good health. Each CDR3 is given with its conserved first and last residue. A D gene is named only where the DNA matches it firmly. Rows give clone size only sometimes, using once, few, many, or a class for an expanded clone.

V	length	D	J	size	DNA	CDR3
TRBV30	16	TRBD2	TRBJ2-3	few	TGTGCCTGGAGTGTATATGGACTAGACTTCACAGATACGCAGTATTTT	CAWSVYGLDFTDTQYF
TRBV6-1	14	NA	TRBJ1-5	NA	TGTGCCAGCAGTGAAGGAAGGGCCCCAAAGCCCCAGCATTTT	CASSEGRAPKPQHF
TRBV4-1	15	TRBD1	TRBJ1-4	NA	TGCGCCAGCAGCCAAGCCGGGACAGGGCGAGAAAAACTGTTTTTT	CASSQAGTGREKLFF
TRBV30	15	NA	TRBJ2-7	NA	TGTGCCTCCCAACGTTCCCCCTTTCTCGGGAGCGAGCAGTACTTC	CASQRSPFLGSEQYF
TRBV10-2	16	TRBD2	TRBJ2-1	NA	TGCGCCAGCAACATACTAGCGGGAGGCTCCTACAATGAGCAGTTCTTC	CASNILAGGSYNEQFF
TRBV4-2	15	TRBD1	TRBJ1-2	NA	TGTGCCAGCAGCCAAGATACAGGGGGGAACTATGGCTACACCTTC	CASSQDTGGNYGYTF
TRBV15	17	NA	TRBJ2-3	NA	TGTGCCACCAGCAGAGCTCAGATCGGGCTAGTATCGGGTACGCAGTATTTT	CATSRAQIGLVSGTQYF
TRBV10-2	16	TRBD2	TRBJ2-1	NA	TGCGCCAGCAGGGGACTAGCGGGCCCAACCCCTAATGAGCAGTTCTTC	CASRGLAGPTPNEQFF
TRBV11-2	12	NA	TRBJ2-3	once	TGTGCCAGCAGCTTAGCTCCCAATACGCAGTATTTT	CASSLAPNTQYF
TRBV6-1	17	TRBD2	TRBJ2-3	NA	TGTGCCAGCAGTGCCCTTTGGGAGCGGGAGTATACATATACGCAGTATTTT	CASSALWEREYTYTQYF
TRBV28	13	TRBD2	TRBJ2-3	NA	TGTGCCAGCCATAGCGGGAGCACAGATACGCAGTATTTT	CASHSGSTDTQYF
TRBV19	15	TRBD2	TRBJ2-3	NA	TGTGCCAGTGCCCGCTTCGGGAGGGTCACAGATACGCAGTATTTT	CASARFGRVTDTQYF
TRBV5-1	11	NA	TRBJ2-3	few	TGCGCCAGCAGCGCCACAGATACGCAGTATTTT	CASSATDTQYF
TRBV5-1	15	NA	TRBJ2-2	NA	TGCGCCAGCAGATATGCGGGACTCGGAAGCGGGGAGCTGTTTTTT	CASRYAGLGSGELFF
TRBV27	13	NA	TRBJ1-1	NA	TGTGCCAGCAGTTTCAAGGTGAACACTGAAGCTTTCTTT	CASSFKVNTEAFF
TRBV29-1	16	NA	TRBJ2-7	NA	TGCAGCGTTGCTGCGGAGGAGGGGGTTGGAGTCCACGAGCAGTACTTC	CSVAAEEGVGVHEQYF
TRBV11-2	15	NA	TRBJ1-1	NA	TGTGCCAGCAGCCTACAACAGGGATGGAACACTGAAGCTTTCTTT	CASSLQQGWNTEAFF
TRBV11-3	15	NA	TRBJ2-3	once	TGTGCCAGCAGCCCCCGGGGTGGGTCGGGAGATACGCAGTATTTT	CASSPRGGSGDTQYF